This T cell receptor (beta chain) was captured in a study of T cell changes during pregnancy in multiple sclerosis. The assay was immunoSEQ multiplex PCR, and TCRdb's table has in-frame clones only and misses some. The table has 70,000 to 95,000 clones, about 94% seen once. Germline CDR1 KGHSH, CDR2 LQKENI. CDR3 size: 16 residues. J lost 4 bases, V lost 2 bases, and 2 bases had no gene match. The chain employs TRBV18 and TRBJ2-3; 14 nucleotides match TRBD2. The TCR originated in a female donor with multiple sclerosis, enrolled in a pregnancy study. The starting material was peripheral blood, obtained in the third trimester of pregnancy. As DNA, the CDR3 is TGTGCCAGCTCACCAAGACTAGCGGGAGGGCCAGATACGCAGTATTTT. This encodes CASSPRLAGGPDTQYF.